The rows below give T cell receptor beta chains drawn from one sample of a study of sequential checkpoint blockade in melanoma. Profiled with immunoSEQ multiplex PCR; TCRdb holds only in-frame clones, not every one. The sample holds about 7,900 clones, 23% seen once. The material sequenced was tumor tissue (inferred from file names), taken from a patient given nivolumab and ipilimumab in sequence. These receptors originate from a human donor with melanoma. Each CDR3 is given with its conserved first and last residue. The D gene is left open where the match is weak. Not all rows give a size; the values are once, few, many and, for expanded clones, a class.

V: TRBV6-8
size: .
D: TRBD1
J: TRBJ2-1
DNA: TGTGCCAGCAGTGAGGCAGGGGGCTCCTACAATGAGCAGTTCTTC
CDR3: CASSEAGGSYNEQFF

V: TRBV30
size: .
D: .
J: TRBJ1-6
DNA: TGTGCCTGGAGAGCCGTCGGGTTCTCCTATAATTCACCCCTCCACTTT
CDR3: CAWRAVGFSYNSPLHF

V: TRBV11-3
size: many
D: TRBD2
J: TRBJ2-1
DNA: TGTGCCAGCAGCCCTCGGGGGGTTTCCTACAATGAGCAGTTCTTC
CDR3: CASSPRGVSYNEQFF

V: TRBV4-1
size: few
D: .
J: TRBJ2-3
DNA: TGCGCCAGCAGCCAATATACGGGATCAGATACGCAGTATTTT
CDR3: CASSQYTGSDTQYF

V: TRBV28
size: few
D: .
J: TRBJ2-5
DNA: TGTGCCAGCAGTTTAGGGAACCCCATAAAAGAGACCCAGTACTTC
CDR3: CASSLGNPIKETQYF

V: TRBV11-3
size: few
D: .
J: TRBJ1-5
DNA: TGTGCCAGCAGCCGAAGTATAGCCAATCAGCCCCAGCATTTT
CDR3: CASSRSIANQPQHF

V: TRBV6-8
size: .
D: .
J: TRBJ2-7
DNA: TGTGCCAGCAGGCGTGATACGGTCTCCTTGACGAATTTC
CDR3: CASRRDTVSLTNF

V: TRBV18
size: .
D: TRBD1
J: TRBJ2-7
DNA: TGTGCCAGCTCACTGAGGGGACAGATAACCTACGAGCAGTACTTC
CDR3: CASSLRGQITYEQYF

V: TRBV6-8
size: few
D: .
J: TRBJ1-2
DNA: TGTGCCAGCAGGGGGGACCTCTTTGGCTACACCTTC
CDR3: CASRGDLFGYTF

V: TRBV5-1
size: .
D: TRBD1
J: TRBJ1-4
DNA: TGCGCCAGCAGCTTGGGGACAGGCACTATAAATGAAAAACTGTTTTTT
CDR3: CASSLGTGTINEKLFF

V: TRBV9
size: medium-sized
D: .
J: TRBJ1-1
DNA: TGTGCCAGCAGCTCCAAGGGGGGTACTGAAGCTTTCTTT
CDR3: CASSSKGGTEAFF

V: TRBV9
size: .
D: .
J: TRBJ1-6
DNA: TGTGCCAGCAGCGCGGACAGTTATAATTCACCCCTCCACTTT
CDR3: CASSADSYNSPLHF

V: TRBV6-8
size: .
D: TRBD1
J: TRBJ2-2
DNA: TGTGCCAGCAGCCCTGGACAGGGGCGAGCCGGGGAGCTGTTTTTT
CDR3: CASSPGQGRAGELFF

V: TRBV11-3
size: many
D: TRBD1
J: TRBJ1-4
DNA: TGTGCCAGCAGCCAATGGGGACAGGGACTTAATGAAAAACTGTTTTTT
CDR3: CASSQWGQGLNEKLFF

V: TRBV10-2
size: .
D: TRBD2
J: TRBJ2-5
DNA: TGCGCCAGCAGTGACCCTACGGGACTAGCGGATCAAGAGACCCAGTACTTC
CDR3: CASSDPTGLADQETQYF

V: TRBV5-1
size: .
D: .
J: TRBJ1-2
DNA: TGCGCCAGCAGCCCAGGGGCTGAGGGCTATGGCTACACCTTC
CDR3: CASSPGAEGYGYTF

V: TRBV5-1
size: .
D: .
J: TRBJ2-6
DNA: TGCGCCAGCAGCTTGGACCCGGGGGTTGGGGCCAACGTCCTGACTTTC
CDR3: CASSLDPGVGANVLTF

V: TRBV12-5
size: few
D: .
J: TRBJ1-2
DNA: TGTGCCAGCACCCTAGGCCGGCGGACCTATGGCTACACCTTC
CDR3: CASTLGRRTYGYTF

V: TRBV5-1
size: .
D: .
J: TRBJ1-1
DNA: TGCGCCAGCAGCACTCTTCAGGGGCGGGGTAGCACTGAAGCTTTCTTT
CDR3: CASSTLQGRGSTEAFF

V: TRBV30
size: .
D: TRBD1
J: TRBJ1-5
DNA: TGTGCCTGGACCGGGACAGGGCGTAGCAATCAGCCCCAGCATTTT
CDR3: CAWTGTGRSNQPQHF

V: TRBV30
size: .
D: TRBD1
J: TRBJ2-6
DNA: TGTGCCTGGAGGAGATCCGGGACAGTTTACTCTGGGGCCAACGTCCTGACTTTC
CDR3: CAWRRSGTVYSGANVLTF

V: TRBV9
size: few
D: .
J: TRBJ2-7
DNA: TGTGCCAGCAGGTGGCATCAATACGAGCAGTACTTC
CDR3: CASRWHQYEQYF

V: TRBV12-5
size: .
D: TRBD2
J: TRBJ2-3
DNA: TGTGCTAGTGGTTTGTCGACTAGCGGAGTCGTGACAGATACGCAGTATTTT
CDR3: CASGLSTSGVVTDTQYF